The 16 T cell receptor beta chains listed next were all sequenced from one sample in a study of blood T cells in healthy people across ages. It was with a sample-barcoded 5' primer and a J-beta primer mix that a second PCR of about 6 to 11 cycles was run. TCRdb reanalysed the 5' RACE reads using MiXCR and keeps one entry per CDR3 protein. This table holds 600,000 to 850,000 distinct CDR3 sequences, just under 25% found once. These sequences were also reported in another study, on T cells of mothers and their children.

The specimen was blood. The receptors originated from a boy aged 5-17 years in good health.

CDR3 coding DNA: TGTGCCACCAGTACGCGGTATAGCTCCTACGAGCAGTACTTC. It yields the protein CATSTRYSSYEQYF. The V gene is TRBV24-1, the J gene TRBJ2-7; the D is unclear. This CDR3 region has 14 residues. Germline CDR1 and CDR2: KGHDR and SFDVKD. V was pared by 6 bases and J by 0 bases, with 11 bases between.

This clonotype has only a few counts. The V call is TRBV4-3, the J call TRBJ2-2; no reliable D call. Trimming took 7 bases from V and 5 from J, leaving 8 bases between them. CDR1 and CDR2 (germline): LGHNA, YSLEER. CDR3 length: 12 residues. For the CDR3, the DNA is TGCGCCAGCACAGACGGTACCGGGGAGCTGTTTTTT. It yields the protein CASTDGTGELFF.

The CDR3 nucleotides read TGTGCCATCAGTGAGACTAGCGGGGGCCCAGGGACCCAGTACTTC. The encoded protein is CAISETSGGPGTQYF. This rearrangement joins TRBV10-3 to TRBJ2-5; 11 positions agree with TRBD2. The CDR3 runs 15 residues. Germline V gene sequence: CDR1 ENHRY, CDR2 SYGVKD. Trimming cost V 2 bases and J 7 bases; bases outside gene matches: 6.

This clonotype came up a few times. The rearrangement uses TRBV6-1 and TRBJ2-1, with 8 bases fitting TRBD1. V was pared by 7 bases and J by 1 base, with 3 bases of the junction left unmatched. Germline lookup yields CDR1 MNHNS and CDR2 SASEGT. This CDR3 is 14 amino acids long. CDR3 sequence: CASKYRGSYNEQFF. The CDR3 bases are TGTGCCAGCAAGTACAGGGGGTCCTACAATGAGCAGTTCTTC.

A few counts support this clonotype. As DNA, the CDR3 is TGTGCCAGCAGCGTCGGACACCGGAGCTCCTACAATGAGCAGTTCTTC. Translated, it gives CASSVGHRSSYNEQFF. J is TRBJ2-1 and V is TRBV9, with D tentatively TRBD1 (5 bases). Germline CDR1 SGDLS, CDR2 YYNGEE. Trimming shortened V by 2 bases and J by 0 bases, and 12 bases separated the two germline ends. The CDR3 is made up of 16 amino acids.

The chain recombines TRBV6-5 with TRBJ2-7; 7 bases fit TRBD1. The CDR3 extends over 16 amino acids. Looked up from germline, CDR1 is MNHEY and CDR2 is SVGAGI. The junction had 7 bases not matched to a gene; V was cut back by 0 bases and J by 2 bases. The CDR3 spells CASSYSMLQGPYEQYF. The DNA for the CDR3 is TGTGCCAGCAGTTACTCGATGTTACAGGGGCCCTACGAGCAGTACTTC.

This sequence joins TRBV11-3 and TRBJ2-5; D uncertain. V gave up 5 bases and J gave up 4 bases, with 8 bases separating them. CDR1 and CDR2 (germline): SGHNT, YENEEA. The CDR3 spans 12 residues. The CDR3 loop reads CASSPQSETQYF. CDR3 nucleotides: TGTGCCAGCAGCCCCCAATCAGAGACCCAGTACTTC.

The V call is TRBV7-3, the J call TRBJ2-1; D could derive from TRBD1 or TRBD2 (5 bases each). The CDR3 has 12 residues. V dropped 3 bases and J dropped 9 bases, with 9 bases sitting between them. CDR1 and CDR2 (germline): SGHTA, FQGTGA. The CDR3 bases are TGTGCCAGCAGCTTCGGGGCCGGTGAGCAGTTCTTC. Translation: CASSFGAGEQFF.

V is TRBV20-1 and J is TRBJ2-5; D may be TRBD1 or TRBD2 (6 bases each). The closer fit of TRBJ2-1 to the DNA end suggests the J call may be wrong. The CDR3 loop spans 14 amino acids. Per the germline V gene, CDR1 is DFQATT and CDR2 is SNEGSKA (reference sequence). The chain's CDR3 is CSAFGSSGENEQFF. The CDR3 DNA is TGCAGTGCTTTCGGGAGCTCAGGGGAGAATGAGCAGTTCTTC.

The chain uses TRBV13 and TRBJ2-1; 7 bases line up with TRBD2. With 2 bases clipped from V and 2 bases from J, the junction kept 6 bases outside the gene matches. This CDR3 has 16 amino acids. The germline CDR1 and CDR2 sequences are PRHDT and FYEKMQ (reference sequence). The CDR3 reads CASSLKREDTYNEQFF. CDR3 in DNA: TGTGCCAGCAGCTTAAAACGGGAGGACACCTACAATGAGCAGTTCTTC.

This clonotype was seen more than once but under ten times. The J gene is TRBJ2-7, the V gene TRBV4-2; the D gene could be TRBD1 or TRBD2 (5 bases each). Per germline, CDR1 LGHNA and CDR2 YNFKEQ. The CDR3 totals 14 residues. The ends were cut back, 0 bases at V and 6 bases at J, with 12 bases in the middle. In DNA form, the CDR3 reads TGTGCCAGCAGCCAAGACGCGAGGGGTGGCGAGCAGTACTTC. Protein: CASSQDARGGEQYF.

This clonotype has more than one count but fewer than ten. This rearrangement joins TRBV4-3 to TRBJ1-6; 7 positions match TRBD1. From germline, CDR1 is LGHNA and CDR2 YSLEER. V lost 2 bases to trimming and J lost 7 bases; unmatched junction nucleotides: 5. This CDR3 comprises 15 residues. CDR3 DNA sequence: TGCGCCAGCAGCCAATCCCGGGACAGCAATTCACCCCTCCACTTT. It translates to CASSQSRDSNSPLHF.

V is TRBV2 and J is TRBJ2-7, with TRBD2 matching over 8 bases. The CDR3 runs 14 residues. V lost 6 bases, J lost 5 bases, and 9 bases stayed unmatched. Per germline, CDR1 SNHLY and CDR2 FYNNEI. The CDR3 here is CASRTSGSVHEQYF. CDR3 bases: TGTGCCAGCAGAACCAGCGGGAGTGTCCACGAGCAGTACTTC.

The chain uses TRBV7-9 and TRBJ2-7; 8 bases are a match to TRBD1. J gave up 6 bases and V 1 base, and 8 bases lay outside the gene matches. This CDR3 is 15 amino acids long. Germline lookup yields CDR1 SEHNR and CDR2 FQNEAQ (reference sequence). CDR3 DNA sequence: TGTGCCAGCAGCTTAGGGGACGCGACAGGGGTCGAGCAGTACTTC. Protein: CASSLGDATGVEQYF.

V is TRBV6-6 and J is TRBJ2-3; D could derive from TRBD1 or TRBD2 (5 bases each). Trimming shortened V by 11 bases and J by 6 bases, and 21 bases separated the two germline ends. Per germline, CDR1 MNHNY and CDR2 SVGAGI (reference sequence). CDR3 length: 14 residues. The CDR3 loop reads CAGGISVEFDTQYF. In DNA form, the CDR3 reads TGTGCCGGGGGTATCAGTGTGGAATTCGATACGCAGTATTTT.

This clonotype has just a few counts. The chain's CDR3 is CATYRRGGYEQYF. The DNA for the CDR3 is TGTGCCACCTATCGCCGAGGGGGATACGAGCAGTACTTC. The chain couples TRBV24-1 to TRBJ2-7, with D perhaps TRBD1 (6 bases). CDR1 and CDR2 (germline): KGHDR, SFDVKD. With 9 bases removed from V and 4 bases from J, the gap between germline ends came to 15 bases. CDR3 length: 13 residues.